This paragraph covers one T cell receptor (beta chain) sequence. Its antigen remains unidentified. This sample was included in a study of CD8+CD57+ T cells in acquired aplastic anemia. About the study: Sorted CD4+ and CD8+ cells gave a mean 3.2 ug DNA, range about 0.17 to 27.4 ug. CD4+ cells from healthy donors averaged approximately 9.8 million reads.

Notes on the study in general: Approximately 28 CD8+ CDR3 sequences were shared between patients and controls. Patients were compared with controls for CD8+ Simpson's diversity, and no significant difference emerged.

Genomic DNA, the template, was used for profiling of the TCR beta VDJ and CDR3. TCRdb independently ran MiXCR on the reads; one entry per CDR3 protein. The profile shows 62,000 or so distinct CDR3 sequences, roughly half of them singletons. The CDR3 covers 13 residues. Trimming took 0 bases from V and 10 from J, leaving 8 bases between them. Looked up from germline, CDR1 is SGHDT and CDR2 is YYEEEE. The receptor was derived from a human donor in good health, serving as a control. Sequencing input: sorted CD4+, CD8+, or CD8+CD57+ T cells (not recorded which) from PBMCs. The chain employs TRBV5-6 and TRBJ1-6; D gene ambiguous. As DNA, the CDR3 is TGTGCCAGCAGCTTGGTAGGTGCCTCACCCCTCCACTTT. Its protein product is CASSLVGASPLHF.